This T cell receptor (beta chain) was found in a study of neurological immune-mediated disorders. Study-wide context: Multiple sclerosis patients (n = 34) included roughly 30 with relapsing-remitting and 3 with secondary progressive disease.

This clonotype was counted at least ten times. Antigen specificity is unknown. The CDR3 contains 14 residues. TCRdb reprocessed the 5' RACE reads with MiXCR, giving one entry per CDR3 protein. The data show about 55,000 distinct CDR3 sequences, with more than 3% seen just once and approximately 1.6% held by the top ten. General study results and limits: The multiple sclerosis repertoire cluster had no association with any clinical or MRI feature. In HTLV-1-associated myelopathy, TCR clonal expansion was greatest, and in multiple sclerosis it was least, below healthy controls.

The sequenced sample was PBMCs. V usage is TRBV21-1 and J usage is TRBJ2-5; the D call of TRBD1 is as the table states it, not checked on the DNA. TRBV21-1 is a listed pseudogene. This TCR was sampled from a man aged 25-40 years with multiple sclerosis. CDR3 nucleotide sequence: TGTGCCAGCAGCAAGGCACAGGGGGAAGAGACCCAGTACTTC. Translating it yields CASSKAQGEETQYF.